A single sample gave rise to the 22 T cell receptor beta chains below, sequenced in a study of T cells in Graves' hyperthyroidism and ophthalmopathy. Amplification targeted TCR beta CDR3 regions from RNA transcripts. A first-round RT-PCR of the TCR CDR3 used the HTBI primer set. TCRdb re-analysed the multiplex PCR reads in MiXCR, keeping a single row per CDR3 protein. The sample includes approximately 620,000 distinct CDR3 sequences, about 15% of them seen just once. The sequenced sample consisted of blood. The receptors were sampled from a young woman with Graves' hyperthyroidism that later progressed to Graves' ophthalmopathy.

A few counts support this clonotype. The CDR3 protein is CASSETDRLNTEAFF. The CDR3 nucleotides are TGTGCCAGCAGTGAAACGGACAGGCTGAACACTGAAGCTTTCTTT. The rearrangement links TRBV28 to TRBJ1-1; TRBD1 matches at 7 bases. The germline V gene has CDR1 MDHEN and CDR2 SYDVKM. The V segment lost 5 bases and the J segment 0 bases; nucleotides outside the gene matches: 6. The CDR3 runs to 15 residues.

This clonotype was detected many times. This chain uses TRBV7-9 with TRBJ1-2, with D possibly being TRBD1 (5 bases). Germline-derived CDR1 and CDR2 are SEHNR and FQNEAQ (reference sequence). The germline V and J ends were trimmed by 4 bases and 5 bases, with 14 bases remaining between them. The CDR3 length is 14 residues. CDR3 loop: CASSSSTELYGYTF. The CDR3 nucleotides are TGTGCCAGCAGCTCCTCGACAGAGCTGTATGGCTACACCTTC.

J is TRBJ2-7 and V is TRBV9; the D gene is possibly TRBD2 (5 bases). Germline V gene lookup returns CDR1 SGDLS and CDR2 YYNGEE. This CDR3 has 15 amino acids. V was shortened by 0 bases and J by 3 bases, with 13 bases between the two germline ends. The CDR3 is CASSVGNGIIYEQYF. CDR3 bases: TGTGCCAGCAGCGTAGGGAACGGGATAATCTACGAGCAGTACTTC.

There are a few counts of this clonotype. CDR3 in DNA: TGTGCCAGCAGTTTATCAGGGTCCCACGAGCAGTTCTTC. This translates into CASSLSGSHEQFF. The chain couples TRBV27 to TRBJ2-1, with D hard to call. CDR1 MNHEY and CDR2 SMNVEV come from the germline V gene (reference sequence). This CDR3 spans 13 amino acids. V was clipped by 0 bases and J by 10 bases, with 10 bases between them.

This clonotype was detected many times. The chain carries TRBV28 and TRBJ2-1; 8 nucleotides agree with TRBD2. The germline gives CDR1 MDHEN, CDR2 SYDVKM. The CDR3 sequence is 14 residues long. V lost 2 bases and J lost 4; bases outside the gene matches: 1. The chain's CDR3 is CASSLRGGYNEQFF. CDR3 DNA sequence: TGTGCCAGCAGTTTACGCGGGGGGTACAATGAGCAGTTCTTC. Full variable domain (outside the CDR3, taken from reference TRBV28 and TRBJ2-1): DVKVTQSSRYLVKRTGEKVFLECVQDMDHENMFWYRQDPGLGLRLIYFSYDVKMKEKGDIPEGYSVSREKKERFSLILESASTNQTSMYLCASSLRGGYNEQFFGPGTRLTVL.

This clonotype was counted a few times. This chain uses TRBV9 with TRBJ2-7; D is possibly TRBD2 (6 bases). The V end lost 1 base, the J end lost 3 bases, and 14 bases lay between the germline ends. The CDR3 has 15 residues. CDR1 is SGDLS, CDR2 YYNGEE, per germline. The chain's CDR3 is CASSVIADDFYEQYF. In DNA, the CDR3 is TGTGCCAGCAGCGTAATAGCGGACGACTTCTACGAGCAGTACTTC.

There are a few counts of this clonotype. This chain links TRBV4-3 with TRBJ2-2; 7 nucleotides match TRBD2. The trim removed 4 bases at V and 5 bases at J, leaving 16 bases unmatched. This CDR3 has 18 residues. The germline CDR1 and CDR2 sequences are LGHNA and YSLEER. CDR3 DNA: TGCGCCAGCAGCCTCGGGGGGATGGGGAGGGCCGGGACCGGGGAGCTGTTTTTT. This encodes CASSLGGMGRAGTGELFF.

This clonotype was counted ten times or more. The chain recombines TRBV12-3 or TRBV12-4 with TRBJ1-3, with 7 bases lining up with TRBD1. V gave up 6 bases and J gave up 4 bases; unmatched junction bases: 9. The CDR3 runs 15 residues. In nucleotides, the CDR3 is TGTGCCAGCAGGCAGACAGGGTGGAAAGGAAACACCATATATTTT. It is translated as CASRQTGWKGNTIYF.

This clonotype has a count of ten or more. The chain has TRBV10-3 and TRBJ2-3; D not certain. Per the germline V gene, CDR1 is ENHRY and CDR2 is SYGVKD. V lost 0 bases, J lost 2 bases, and 9 bases lay in between. The CDR3 is made up of 15 amino acids. CDR3 in DNA: TGTGCCATCAGTGAGTCGACGGGCGCCACAGATACGCAGTATTTT. It yields the protein CAISESTGATDTQYF.

The V and J genes are TRBV19 and TRBJ2-1; TRBD2 matches 12 bases. Germline values: CDR1 LNHDA, CDR2 SQIVND (reference sequence). The CDR3 spans 15 residues. Trimming removed 5 bases from V and 5 bases from J; junction bases left unmatched: 4. The CDR3 is CASSLAGGFNNEQFF. The CDR3 DNA sequence: TGTGCCAGTAGTCTAGCGGGAGGGTTCAACAATGAGCAGTTCTTC. Full variable domain (rest looked up from reference TRBV19 and TRBJ2-1): DGGITQSPKYLFRKEGQNVTLSCEQNLNHDAMYWYRQDPGQGLRLIYYSQIVNDFQKGDIAEGYSVSREKKESFPLTVTSAQKNPTAFYLCASSLAGGFNNEQFFGPGTRLTVL.

The sample holds one count of this clonotype. This may be a read error, as it is one base from a much larger clone. This sequence joins TRBV10-3 and TRBJ2-1; 13 nucleotides align to TRBD2. The last part of the DNA fits TRBJ2-7 better; the J call may be wrong. Germline assignment: CDR1 ENHRY and CDR2 SYGVKD. The CDR3 sequence is 17 residues long. DNA for the CDR3: TGTGCCATCGGGACTAGCGGGACATCTAATTCCTACAATGAGCAGTACTTC. Residues: CAIGTSGTSNSYNEQYF.

This clonotype was counted at least ten times. The chain joins TRBV29-1 to TRBJ1-2; D may be TRBD1 (5 bases). The germline V gene encodes CDR1 SQVTM and CDR2 ANQGSEA. This CDR3 is built from 13 residues. V dropped 4 bases and J dropped 6 bases, with 15 bases sitting between them. CDR3 amino acids: CSVVAFRDHGYTF. The DNA of the CDR3 is TGCAGCGTTGTTGCGTTTCGGGACCATGGCTACACCTTC.

Notes on this clonotype: A read error may explain this, as a much larger clone is one base away. This sequence joins TRBV30 and TRBJ1-2, with D possibly TRBD1 on 6 matching bases. This CDR3 comprises 12 residues. Germline lookup yields CDR1 GTSNPN and CDR2 SVGIG (reference sequence). Between the trimmed V and J ends, which lost 5 bases and 2 bases, there was a span of 9 bases. CDR3 loop: CAWCTGNYGYTF. The CDR3 DNA sequence: TGTGCCTGGTGTACAGGGAACTATGGCTACACCTTC.

The table lists this clonotype with many counts. The V call is TRBV28, the J call TRBJ1-1, with a tentative D call TRBD1 (6 bases). The V end was cut by 11 bases, the J end by 2 bases, with 21 bases between. Germline CDR1 reads MDHEN; CDR2 reads SYDVKM. The CDR3 is 15 residues long. Here the CDR3 reads CAGRGAGTQNTEAFF. The DNA of the CDR3 is TGTGCCGGCCGAGGGGCCGGGACACAAAACACTGAAGCTTTCTTT.

The rearrangement uses TRBV5-1 and TRBJ1-4; no reliable D call. The ends were cut back, 4 bases at V and 7 bases at J, with 20 bases in the middle. Germline CDR1 SGHRS, CDR2 YFSETQ. The CDR3 sequence is 16 residues long. CDR3 protein: CASSPLSQAAPEKLFF. The CDR3 DNA follows: TGCGCCAGCAGCCCCCTATCCCAGGCGGCACCTGAAAAACTGTTTTTT.

This clonotype was seen more than once but under ten times. The CDR3 does not end in the conserved phenylalanine or tryptophan, so this is likely a read error. CDR3 coding DNA: TGTGCCAGCAGCCTTCGCTACGAGCAGTACCTC. Translating it yields CASSLRYEQYL. The V call is TRBV3-1, the J call TRBJ2-7; no definite D call. This CDR3 is built from 11 residues. The germline V gene has CDR1 LGHDT and CDR2 YNNKEL (reference sequence). Trimming cost V 4 bases and J 3 bases, with 4 bases left between them.

Concerning this clonotype itself: A much larger clone lies one base from this, so it may be a read error. The V and J genes are TRBV5-6 and TRBJ2-2; 11 nucleotides match TRBD2. With 5 bases clipped from V and 5 bases from J, the junction kept 2 bases outside the gene matches. CDR3 length: 14 residues. Per the germline V gene, CDR1 is SGHDT and CDR2 is YYEEEE. This chain's CDR3 is CASRLAGATGELFF. The CDR3 DNA reads TGTGCCAGCAGACTAGCGGGAGCAACCGGGGAGCTGTTTTTT.

This clonotype showed up just a few times. The final CDR3 position lacks the conserved phenylalanine or tryptophan, pointing to a likely read error. The chain couples TRBV19 to TRBJ1-2; no definite D call. V lost 0 bases, J lost 7 bases, and 9 bases lay in between. CDR3 size: 13 residues. CDR1 is LNHDA and CDR2 is SQIVND in the germline V gene (reference sequence). The CDR3 is CASSIEPRRGYTL. For the CDR3, the DNA is TGTGCCAGTAGTATAGAACCGAGGCGTGGCTACACCCTC.

This clonotype has ten or more counts. The V and J genes are TRBV7-9 and TRBJ1-1; D is uncertain. CDR3 length: 15 residues. The germline gives CDR1 SEHNR, CDR2 FQNEAQ (reference sequence). V was clipped by 0 bases and J by 1 base, with 9 bases between them. The CDR3 DNA is TGTGCCAGCAGCTTAGCAGTCAGAAAGAACACTGAAGCTTTCTTT. Its protein is CASSLAVRKNTEAFF.

Ten or more counts support this clonotype. The J gene is TRBJ2-7, the V gene TRBV4-1; TRBD2 aligns across 10 bases. The CDR3 totals 17 residues. Germline values: CDR1 MGHRA, CDR2 YSYEKL. J was trimmed by 2 bases and V by 4 bases; bases with no gene match: 11. CDR3 sequence reads: CASSRALGTSETYEQYF. The CDR3 coding sequence is TGCGCCAGCAGCCGCGCACTGGGGACTAGCGAAACCTACGAGCAGTACTTC.

This clonotype was detected only a few times. The chain couples TRBV19 to TRBJ1-3; D ambiguous. CDR3 length: 13 residues. The germline V and J ends were trimmed by 5 bases and 4 bases, with 9 bases remaining between them. CDR1 and CDR2 from the germline V gene are LNHDA and SQIVND (reference sequence). CDR3 in DNA: TGTGCCAGTAGTTTTCAGGTCGGAAACACCATATATTTT. Residues: CASSFQVGNTIYF.

V gene TRBV6-1 combines with J gene TRBJ2-1; D call uncertain. V lost 5 bases and J 15 bases, leaving 20 bases between the germline ends. Germline-derived CDR1 and CDR2 are MNHNS and SASEGT. The CDR3 covers 13 residues. In DNA, the CDR3 is TGTGCCAGCAGTTACTCCTGGGCCAAACCTCCGTTCTTC. The encoded protein is CASSYSWAKPPFF.